Listed here are 22 T cell receptor beta chains from one sample, sequenced in a study of identical twins. TCRdb reanalysed the 5' RACE reads using MiXCR and keeps one entry per CDR3 protein. The sample lists hundreds of thousands of distinct CDR3 sequences; approximately 6% were seen once. Sequenced sample: naive T cells sorted from blood. The receptors were sampled from a man younger than 35 in good health.

The chain recombines TRBV12-3 or TRBV12-4 with TRBJ2-2, with D perhaps assigned TRBD1 or TRBD2 (7 bases each). This CDR3 is built from 15 residues. Deletions cut 7 bases from V and 6 bases from J, with 18 bases between. The CDR3 region is CASKTSQGGPGELFF. The CDR3 DNA reads TGTGCCAGCAAGACTAGCCAGGGGGGGCCCGGGGAGCTGTTTTTT.

This clonotype was observed at least ten times. This CDR3 is CASSSEGARGNTIYF. CDR3 DNA sequence: TGTGCCAGCAGTTCAGAGGGGGCGCGAGGAAACACCATATATTTT. The chain is built from TRBV6-5 and TRBJ1-3; 7 nucleotides agree with TRBD1. The CDR3 is 15 amino acids. With V trimmed by 4 bases and J by 4 bases, 7 bases remained unmatched. The germline V gene encodes CDR1 MNHEY and CDR2 SVGAGI.

This clonotype was recorded at least ten times. The V gene is TRBV29-1, the J gene TRBJ2-7, with 9 bases lining up with TRBD1. Germline V gives CDR1 SQVTM, CDR2 ANQGSEA. Unmatched junction bases numbered 12, after V lost 6 bases and J lost 3 bases. The CDR3 is made up of 15 amino acids. In DNA form, the CDR3 reads TGCAGCGTAGACGCCACCGGGACAGGGTACTACGAGCAGTACTTC. It specifies CSVDATGTGYYEQYF.

In this sample, this clonotype turned up many times. The chain's CDR3 is CAGSGLTSTDTQYF. For the CDR3, the DNA is TGTGCCGGCTCGGGACTCACGAGCACAGATACGCAGTATTTT. The chain joins TRBV28 to TRBJ2-3; possible D gene TRBD2, 6 bases. Germline-derived CDR1 and CDR2 are MDHEN and SYDVKM. Trimming cost V 11 bases and J 0 bases, with 15 bases left between them. This CDR3 region has 14 residues.

At least ten counts were recorded for this clonotype. The J gene is TRBJ2-7, the V gene TRBV12-3 or TRBV12-4, with TRBD1 matching over 9 bases. The CDR3 covers 13 residues. J gave up 2 bases and V 8 bases, and 4 bases lay outside the gene matches. The CDR3 DNA sequence: TGTGCCAGCGGGAGACAGGGGGCCTACGAGCAGTACTTC. Translation gives CASGRQGAYEQYF.

This clonotype was observed a handful of times. The chain links TRBV5-1 to TRBJ2-1; 8 nucleotides align to TRBD2. The CDR3 consists of 16 residues. V was pared by 4 bases and J by 9 bases, with 15 bases of the junction left unmatched. Germline assignment: CDR1 SGHRS and CDR2 YFSETQ. This CDR3 is CASSDPPVSGILEQFF. CDR3 coding DNA: TGCGCCAGCAGCGACCCCCCGGTTAGCGGGATTCTTGAGCAGTTCTTC.

Only a few counts were recorded for this clonotype. The chain employs TRBV7-2 and TRBJ2-6; D is ambiguous. Germline V gene data show CDR1 as SGHTA and CDR2 as FQGNSA. The germline V and J ends were trimmed by 3 bases and 1 base, with 13 bases remaining between them. This CDR3 is built from 17 residues. The CDR3 protein is CASSFVSITSGANVLTF. Written as DNA, the CDR3 is TGTGCCAGCAGCTTTGTCAGTATTACGTCTGGGGCCAACGTCCTGACTTTC.

The sample holds a few counts of this clonotype. The genes are TRBV12-3 or TRBV12-4 and TRBJ2-3; TRBD2 matches 8 bases. Trimming at V came to 3 bases and at J to 2 bases, leaving 10 bases not matched to a gene. The CDR3 is made up of 17 amino acids. The CDR3 sequence is CASSFRPGGALTDTQYF. CDR3 in DNA: TGTGCCAGCAGTTTCCGACCCGGGGGGGCTCTCACAGATACGCAGTATTTT.

Ten or more counts support this clonotype. The CDR3: CASSSQAGGAGSPLHF. DNA for the CDR3: TGTGCCAGCAGCTCTCAGGCGGGGGGGGCAGGATCACCCCTCCACTTT. This chain uses TRBV7-2 with TRBJ1-6, with a weak D call TRBD1 (6 bases). This CDR3 has 16 residues. The germline gives CDR1 SGHTA, CDR2 FQGNSA. The ends were cut back, 4 bases at V and 10 bases at J, with 20 bases in the middle.

The chain joins TRBV30 to TRBJ2-1; D is undetermined. Germline V gene sequence: CDR1 GTSNPN, CDR2 SVGIG (reference sequence). Trimming removed 0 bases from V and 10 bases from J, with 10 bases in between. The CDR3 totals 12 residues. In nucleotides, the CDR3 is TGTGCCTGGAGTGTAGCTGGGCACGAGCAGTTCTTC. Its translation is CAWSVAGHEQFF.

This clonotype was observed a few times. The chain employs TRBV7-2 and TRBJ2-7, with 11 bases matching TRBD2. Germline assignment: CDR1 SGHTA and CDR2 FQGNSA. The CDR3 covers 15 residues. The junction had 7 bases not matched to a gene; V was cut back by 5 bases and J by 4 bases. CDR3 in DNA: TGTGCCAGCAGCGTAAGGACTAGCGGGCCTTACGAGCAGTACTTC. It yields the protein CASSVRTSGPYEQYF.

This clonotype appeared a few times. The chain joins TRBV12-3 or TRBV12-4 to TRBJ2-5; D gene unclear. The ends were cut back, 5 bases at V and 3 bases at J, with 10 bases in the middle. This CDR3 has 13 residues. The CDR3 bases are TGTGCCAGCAGTACCCTTACAGAAGAGACCCAGTACTTC. Translated: CASSTLTEETQYF.

This clonotype was seen a few times. The V call is TRBV18, the J call TRBJ1-2; D possibly corresponds to TRBD1 (6 bases). This CDR3 has 14 residues. In germline, CDR1 is KGHSH, CDR2 LQKENI. V lost 0 bases, J lost 8 bases, and 13 bases lay in between. The CDR3 here is CASSPPGQGKGYTF. In DNA form, the CDR3 reads TGTGCCAGCTCACCACCGGGACAAGGAAAAGGCTACACCTTC.

This clonotype turned up a few times. The CDR3 loop is CASSSALSGTRALSPLHF. CDR3 sequence (DNA): TGTGCCAGCAGTTCGGCCCTCTCCGGGACAAGGGCTCTTTCACCCCTCCACTTT. This chain uses TRBV6-5 with TRBJ1-6; maybe TRBD1 (6 bases). The CDR3 runs to 18 residues. The V end lost 4 bases, the J end lost 9 bases, and 25 bases lay between the germline ends. Germline V gives CDR1 MNHEY, CDR2 SVGAGI.

This clonotype was observed a few times. The chain employs TRBV19 and TRBJ2-1, with D possibly being TRBD2 (6 bases). Trimming cost V 5 bases and J 5 bases, with 10 bases left between them. The germline V gene encodes CDR1 LNHDA and CDR2 SQIVND (reference sequence). This CDR3 region has 13 residues. The CDR3 region has the DNA TGTGCCAGTAGTTCTAGCGCCCACAATGAGCAGTTCTTC. Translating gives CASSSSAHNEQFF.

The chain recombines TRBV24-1 with TRBJ2-1; no definite D call. The CDR3 contains 14 residues. The germline V gene has CDR1 KGHDR and CDR2 SFDVKD. With 7 bases removed from V and 0 bases from J, the gap between germline ends came to 9 bases. The CDR3 sequence is CATRATSSYNEQFF. The CDR3 DNA sequence: TGTGCCACCAGGGCGACGAGCTCCTACAATGAGCAGTTCTTC.

This chain links TRBV15 with TRBJ2-1; D might be TRBD1 (6 bases). The germline gives CDR1 LNHNV, CDR2 YYDKDF (reference sequence). The CDR3 sequence is 13 residues long. V was pared by 3 bases and J by 9 bases, with 12 bases between. CDR3 bases: TGTGCCACCAGCAGTCCGGACAGTCCTGAGCAGTTCTTC. It yields the protein CATSSPDSPEQFF.

The sample holds many counts of this clonotype. The chain joins TRBV24-1 to TRBJ2-3, with 7 positions matching TRBD2. Germline V gene lookup returns CDR1 KGHDR and CDR2 SFDVKD. The CDR3 has 14 residues. The V and J ends lost 4 bases and 2 bases, in that order; junction bases with no gene match: 2. The CDR3 bases are TGTGCCACCAGTGAGGCGGGGGTCACAGATACGCAGTATTTT. Its protein product is CATSEAGVTDTQYF.

A few counts support this clonotype. J is TRBJ1-5 and V is TRBV29-1; a possible D gene is TRBD1 (5 bases). CDR1 and CDR2 from the germline V gene are SQVTM and ANQGSEA. Trimming shortened V by 4 bases and J by 6 bases, and 13 bases separated the two germline ends. The CDR3 runs 13 residues. CDR3 loop: CSVVLGLGQPQHF. DNA for the CDR3: TGCAGCGTTGTTCTGGGGCTGGGTCAGCCCCAGCATTTT. The full variable domain, in which reference TRBV29-1 and TRBJ1-5 provide the parts outside the CDR3, is SAVISQKPSRDICQRGTSLTIQCQVDSQVTMMFWYRQQPGQSLTLIATANQGSEATYESGFVIDKFPISRPNLTFSTLTVSNMSPEDSSIYLCSVVLGLGQPQHFGDGTRLSIL.

This clonotype was seen a few times. This chain uses TRBV10-3 with TRBJ2-1; D is uncertain. Germline CDR1 and CDR2: ENHRY and SYGVKD. The germline V and J ends were trimmed by 3 bases and 5 bases, with 8 bases remaining between them. The CDR3 contains 13 residues. CDR3 nucleotide sequence: TGTGCCATCAGTGAAACAGTGAACAATGAGCAGTTCTTC. It yields the protein CAISETVNNEQFF.

The chain combines TRBV5-1 with TRBJ2-3, with 8 positions matching TRBD1. The length of the CDR3 is 17 residues. Germline V lookup: CDR1 SGHRS, CDR2 YFSETQ. Germline trimming cut 4 bases from V and 2 bases from J; bases unmatched to any gene: 12. In DNA form, the CDR3 reads TGCGCCAGCAGCGGCCAGACAGGGGTTTACGCCACAGATACGCAGTATTTT. This sequence encodes CASSGQTGVYATDTQYF. The full variable domain, completed using reference TRBV5-1 and TRBJ2-3, is KAGVTQTPRYLIKTRGQQVTLSCSPISGHRSVSWYQQTPGQGLQFLFEYFSETQRNKGNFPGRFSGRQFSNSRSEMNVSTLELGDSALYLCASSGQTGVYATDTQYFGPGTRLTVL.

In this sample, this clonotype turned up many times. This chain connects TRBV12-3 or TRBV12-4 to TRBJ1-2; TRBD1 matches at 7 bases. Trimming removed 4 bases from V and 3 bases from J; junction bases left unmatched: 14. This CDR3 contains 17 residues. CDR3 residues: CASSSRPMGQTHYGYTF. The CDR3 DNA reads TGTGCCAGCAGTTCCAGGCCCATGGGACAGACCCACTATGGCTACACCTTC.